Following are 27 T cell receptor beta chains from one sample sequenced in a study of low-dose radiotherapy and immunotherapy resistance in tumors. Priming of first-strand cDNA relied on TRAV- and TRBV-specific primers (covering alpha and beta chains). The authors amplified TCRs for 20 to 25 PCR cycles with a constant-region primer and a V-primer adapter. TCRdb itself ran the reads through MiXCR, one entry per CDR3 protein. The sample has 18,000 or so distinct CDR3 sequences, about 74% seen once. The receptors originated from a human donor with advanced metastatic prostate, ovarian, gallbladder or colorectal cancer (not recorded which). This table probably holds off-target reads from a library built for another chain.

This clonotype has only one observation. The V call is TRBV6-1, the J call TRBJ2-2, with D maybe TRBD2 (7 bases). Looked up from germline, CDR1 is MNHNS and CDR2 is SASEGT. Trimming cost V 6 bases and J 5 bases, with 16 bases left between them. This CDR3 has 15 residues. The CDR3 sequence is CASRNREGQTGELFF. The CDR3 DNA reads TGTGCCAGCAGGAACAGGGAGGGGCAAACCGGGGAGCTGTTTTTT.

The V gene is TRBV6-2 or TRBV6-3, the J gene TRBJ1-5; 8 nucleotides align to TRBD1. Germline V gene sequence: CDR1 MNHEY, CDR2 SVGEGT. The CDR3 has 16 residues. J gave up 1 base and V 5 bases, and 7 bases lay outside the gene matches. CDR3 amino acids: CASSRGQGGSNQPQHF. The CDR3 DNA sequence: TGTGCCAGCAGTCGCGGACAGGGTGGGAGCAATCAGCCCCAGCATTTT.

The chain recombines TRBV2 with TRBJ2-1; TRBD2 agrees at 9 bases. V lost 4 bases to trimming and J lost 7 bases; unmatched junction nucleotides: 8. Germline-derived CDR1 and CDR2 are SNHLY and FYNNEI. The CDR3 covers 15 residues. In DNA form, the CDR3 reads TGTGCCAGCAGTGTTGCGCGGGGGGGAATTAATGAGCAGTTCTTC. Protein product: CASSVARGGINEQFF. Full variable domain (remainder filled in from reference TRBV2 and TRBJ2-1): EPEVTQTPSHQVTQMGQEVILRCVPISNHLYFYWYRQILGQKVEFLVSFYNNEISEKSEIFDDQFSVERPDGSNFTLKIRSTKLEDSAMYFCASSVARGGINEQFFGPGTRLTVL.

The chain links TRBV5-4 to TRBJ2-1; maybe TRBD2 (7 bases). The germline V gene has CDR1 SGHNT and CDR2 YYREEE (reference sequence). CDR3 length equals 15 residues. With 1 base removed from V and 10 bases from J, the gap between germline ends came to 18 bases. This chain's CDR3 is CASSLMGTSGIEQFF. The CDR3 region has the DNA TGTGCCAGCAGCTTGATGGGGACAAGCGGGATCGAGCAGTTCTTC. The variable domain in full, with the rest retrieved from reference TRBV5-4 and TRBJ2-1, is ETGVTQSPTHLIKTRGQQVTLRCSSQSGHNTVSWYQQALGQGPQFIFQYYREEENGRGNFPPRFSGLQFPNYSSELNVNALELDDSALYLCASSLMGTSGIEQFFGPGTRLTVL.

The genes are TRBV18 and TRBJ2-3, with 8 nucleotides matching TRBD1. The germline CDR1 and CDR2 sequences are KGHSH and LQKENI. This CDR3 region has 14 residues. Trimming at V came to 3 bases and at J to 4 bases, leaving 3 bases not matched to a gene. The CDR3 loop is CASSPRTGPDTQYF. Here the CDR3 DNA reads TGTGCCAGCTCACCGAGGACAGGGCCAGATACGCAGTATTTT.

The rearrangement uses TRBV4-3 and TRBJ1-2, with D hard to call. This CDR3 contains 13 residues. Trimming left V 5 bases short and J 7 bases short, with 14 bases between. Germline loops: CDR1 LGHNA, CDR2 YSLEER. CDR3 nucleotide sequence: TGCGCCAGCAGCGACGTGGGCTACAGTGGCTACACCTTC. Translating it yields CASSDVGYSGYTF.

The chain recombines TRBV6-1 with TRBJ1-2, with 9 bases matching TRBD1. The CDR3 is made up of 13 amino acids. Germline V gene data show CDR1 as MNHNS and CDR2 as SASEGT. With V trimmed by 6 bases and J by 6 bases, 5 bases remained unmatched. CDR3 sequence: CASRLQGADGYTF. The CDR3 DNA reads TGTGCCAGCAGATTACAGGGGGCGGATGGCTACACCTTC.

This clonotype came up a few times. V is TRBV11-2 and J is TRBJ2-3; 14 bases are shared with TRBD2. The length of the CDR3 is 16 residues. From germline, CDR1 is SGHAT and CDR2 FQNNGV. V lost 5 bases and J lost 7; bases outside the gene matches: 8. The CDR3 bases are TGTGCCAGCAGCCCCCCGGGACTAGCGGGAGCTCATACGCAGTATTTT. Its translation is CASSPPGLAGAHTQYF.

CDR3 in amino acids: CASSAYAGNSYNEQFF. DNA for the CDR3: TGTGCCAGCAGTGCTTACGCGGGGAACTCCTACAATGAGCAGTTCTTC. The chain carries TRBV2 and TRBJ2-1, with D possibly TRBD2 on 6 matching bases. The CDR3 length is 16 residues. CDR1 is SNHLY, CDR2 FYNNEI, per germline. V was cut by 4 bases and J by 0 bases, with 13 bases left in between.

The rearrangement joins TRBV28 to TRBJ2-5; a weak D match, TRBD2 (5 bases). Germline loops: CDR1 MDHEN, CDR2 SYDVKM. The CDR3 consists of 14 residues. The ends were cut back, 3 bases at V and 5 bases at J, with 13 bases in the middle. The CDR3 spells CASSFRGWGETQYF. CDR3 sequence (DNA): TGTGCCAGCAGTTTCCGGGGTTGGGGTGAGACCCAGTACTTC.

This clonotype was observed a handful of times. The chain has TRBV28 and TRBJ1-6, with 12 bases matching TRBD1. This CDR3 comprises 15 residues. Trimming took 6 bases from V and 6 from J; bases not matched to a gene: 3. Germline CDR1 MDHEN, CDR2 SYDVKM. This CDR3 is CASRGTGGFNSPLHF. As DNA, the CDR3 is TGTGCCAGCAGGGGGACAGGGGGCTTTAATTCACCCCTCCACTTT.

The chain has TRBV29-1 and TRBJ1-1; D gene unclear. V lost 3 bases and J lost 0, with 5 bases in between. CDR1 and CDR2 (germline): SQVTM, ANQGSEA. This CDR3 contains 12 residues. The CDR3 region is CSVDSMNTEAFF. CDR3 nucleotide sequence: TGCAGCGTTGATTCAATGAACACTGAAGCTTTCTTT. Full variable domain (missing parts from reference TRBV29-1 and TRBJ1-1): SAVISQKPSRDICQRGTSLTIQCQVDSQVTMMFWYRQQPGQSLTLIATANQGSEATYESGFVIDKFPISRPNLTFSTLTVSNMSPEDSSIYLCSVDSMNTEAFFGQGTRLTVV.

The chain uses TRBV7-2 and TRBJ2-1, with 11 positions matching TRBD1. With V trimmed by 2 bases and J by 7 bases, 4 bases remained unmatched. Germline CDR1 reads SGHTA; CDR2 reads FQGNSA. The CDR3 contains 15 residues. The CDR3 nucleotides are TGTGCCAGCAGCTTATTAGGGGACAGGGGGAATGAGCAGTTCTTC. Translation gives CASSLLGDRGNEQFF.

This clonotype showed up just once. The rearrangement joins TRBV23-1 to TRBJ2-7, with a weak D call TRBD1 (6 bases). TRBV23-1 is assigned to the ORF class and has an uncertain function. With 3 bases removed from V and 0 bases from J, the gap between germline ends came to 12 bases. The CDR3 covers 15 residues. The CDR3 region is CASSHPQGPSYEQYF. The CDR3 DNA follows: TGCGCCAGCAGTCATCCACAGGGACCCTCCTACGAGCAGTACTTC.

The chain recombines TRBV5-1 with TRBJ1-3; TRBD1 might be the D (6 bases). Deletions cut 2 bases from V and 2 bases from J, with 17 bases between. The CDR3 runs to 17 residues. Germline CDR1 reads SGHRS; CDR2 reads YFSETQ. CDR3 DNA: TGCGCCAGCAGCTTTACTTCGACAGGAGTAACTGGAAACACCATATATTTT. This codes for CASSFTSTGVTGNTIYF.

The chain uses TRBV27 and TRBJ2-1; possible D gene TRBD2, 5 bases. The CDR3 has 15 amino acids. Deletions cut 0 bases from V and 2 bases from J, with 8 bases between. Germline CDR1 reads MNHEY; CDR2 reads SMNVEV (reference sequence). The CDR3 nucleotides are TGTGCCAGCAGTTTATCGGTCGGGGCCTACAATGAGCAGTTCTTC. It translates to CASSLSVGAYNEQFF.

The chain employs TRBV2 and TRBJ2-5; D is uncertain. CDR3 length equals 12 residues. Per germline, CDR1 SNHLY and CDR2 FYNNEI. Trimming left V 4 bases short and J 2 bases short, with 5 bases between. Here the CDR3 DNA reads TGTGCCAGCAGTGGAGATCAAGAGACCCAGTACTTC. As protein: CASSGDQETQYF.

The gene calls are TRBV27 and TRBJ2-3, with 10 bases lining up with TRBD2. Germline V gene data show CDR1 as MNHEY and CDR2 as SMNVEV (reference sequence). The CDR3 spans 14 residues. The junction had 6 bases not matched to a gene; V was cut back by 6 bases and J by 6 bases. DNA for the CDR3: TGTGCCAGCAGCCGTCCTAGCGGGAGTGATACGCAGTATTTT. This gives the protein CASSRPSGSDTQYF.

The chain couples TRBV20-1 to TRBJ2-7; 11 nucleotides align to TRBD2. Germline V gene lookup returns CDR1 DFQATT and CDR2 SNEGSKA (reference sequence). After removal of 6 bases from V and 4 bases from J, the junction contained 11 bases not matched to a gene. This CDR3 contains 15 residues. Here the CDR3 DNA reads TGCAGTGCAATATTGACTAGCGGGACGGGGTACGAGCAGTACTTC. Translation: CSAILTSGTGYEQYF.

This clonotype appeared once. The chain links TRBV5-1 to TRBJ2-1; 11 nucleotides match TRBD2. The germline V gene encodes CDR1 SGHRS and CDR2 YFSETQ. This CDR3 contains 13 residues. With V trimmed by 5 bases and J by 11 bases, 6 bases remained unmatched. CDR3 DNA: TGCGCCAGCAGTCAGACTAGCGGGGCCCAGCAGTTCTTC. Translated: CASSQTSGAQQFF.

The count of this clonotype is one. The rearrangement joins TRBV5-1 to TRBJ2-1; the D is unclear. Germline CDR1 reads SGHRS; CDR2 reads YFSETQ. This CDR3 contains 11 residues. The V and J ends lost 4 bases and 3 bases respectively, with 2 bases between them. CDR3 bases: TGCGCCAGCAGCAACTACAATGAGCAGTTCTTC. Its protein product is CASSNYNEQFF.

The chain couples TRBV5-6 to TRBJ2-2, with a weak D call TRBD1 (5 bases). V was pared by 4 bases and J by 3 bases, with 16 bases between. Looked up from germline, CDR1 is SGHDT and CDR2 is YYEEEE. The CDR3 extends over 16 amino acids. DNA for the CDR3: TGTGCCAGCAGCCCTTATCAGGGCGGTTACACCGGGGAGCTGTTTTTT. Protein product: CASSPYQGGYTGELFF. Full variable domain (outside the CDR3, taken from reference TRBV5-6 and TRBJ2-2): DAGVTQSPTHLIKTRGQQVTLRCSPKSGHDTVSWYQQALGQGPQFIFQYYEEEERQRGNFPDRFSGHQFPNYSSELNVNALLLGDSALYLCASSPYQGGYTGELFFGEGSRLTVL.

This chain uses TRBV6-6 with TRBJ1-4; 8 bases fit TRBD1. Germline CDR1 MNHNY, CDR2 SVGAGI (reference sequence). The CDR3 consists of 14 residues. J was trimmed by 8 bases and V by 6 bases; bases with no gene match: 8. CDR3 residues: CASSPPGGVEKLFF. The DNA of the CDR3 is TGTGCCAGCAGCCCCCCAGGGGGCGTGGAAAAACTGTTTTTT.

Only one count was recorded for this clonotype. The chain combines TRBV19 with TRBJ1-5, with a tentative D call TRBD1 (5 bases). Deletions cut 6 bases from V and 5 bases from J, with 11 bases between. This CDR3 has 13 residues. From germline, CDR1 is LNHDA and CDR2 SQIVND (reference sequence). The CDR3 sequence is CASRDQTDQPQHF. The CDR3 DNA is TGTGCCAGTAGGGACCAGACAGATCAGCCCCAGCATTTT.

The CDR3: CSVRDGTYEQYF. CDR3 in DNA: TGCAGCGTCCGGGACGGAACCTACGAGCAGTACTTC. This chain uses TRBV29-1 with TRBJ2-7, with D perhaps being TRBD1 or TRBD2 (5 bases each). The CDR3 consists of 12 residues. V lost 6 bases, J lost 2 bases, and 11 bases lay in between. From germline, CDR1 is SQVTM and CDR2 ANQGSEA.

This clonotype was picked up one time. The genes are TRBV4-3 and TRBJ1-3; D is unclear. CDR3 length: 13 amino acids. CDR1 is LGHNA, CDR2 YSLEER, per germline. Trimming took 1 base from V and 4 from J, leaving 5 bases between them. CDR3 residues: CASSQVSGNTIYF. The CDR3 bases are TGCGCCAGCAGCCAAGTTTCCGGAAACACCATATATTTT.

The chain couples TRBV28 to TRBJ2-2; D remains unclear. The germline V gene has CDR1 MDHEN and CDR2 SYDVKM. V was pared by 8 bases and J by 5 bases, with 9 bases between. This CDR3 region has 12 residues. This CDR3 is CASRALTGELFF. The CDR3 bases are TGTGCCAGCCGGGCCTTAACCGGGGAGCTGTTTTTT.